This T cell receptor (beta chain) was found in a study of neurological immune-mediated disorders. The study's findings and limits: TCR clonal expansion peaked in HTLV-1-associated myelopathy patients and was lowest in multiple sclerosis patients.

Stated time point: longitudinal time-point 1 (baseline). This clonotype was observed many times. Its cognate antigen is unknown. CDR3 length equals 16 residues. The V and J ends lost 4 bases and 0 bases respectively, with 16 bases between them. Germline V gene lookup returns CDR1 SGHVS and CDR2 FQNEAQ. By 5'RACE with 10-nucleotide random UMIs, the cDNA was made. A single record per CDR3 protein comes from TCRdb applying MiXCR to the 5' RACE reads. The sample shows 55,000 to 75,000 distinct CDR3 sequences, roughly 13% of them seen only once. The genes are TRBV7-8 and TRBJ2-7; no clear D. The sequenced sample consisted of PBMCs. The receptor comes from a female donor with HTLV-1-associated myelopathy (HAM/TSP). CDR3 DNA: TGTGCCAGCAGCTACACAAGTGGGTTGGACTCCTACGAGCAGTACTTC. Translated, it gives CASSYTSGLDSYEQYF.